A single sample gave rise to the 31 T cell receptor beta chains below, sequenced in a study of T cells in Graves' hyperthyroidism and ophthalmopathy. RNA transcripts gave rise to amplified TCR beta CDR3 regions. The TCR CDR3 first-round RT-PCR relied on the HTBI primer set. Using its own MiXCR run on the multiplex PCR reads, TCRdb lists one record per CDR3 protein. This sample has some 530,000 distinct CDR3 sequences, with roughly 22% found just once. The sample taken for sequencing was blood. The receptors were gathered from a woman aged 70-85 years with Graves' ophthalmopathy.

The sample holds many counts of this clonotype. This rearrangement joins TRBV6-1 to TRBJ1-1, with a possible D match to TRBD1 (5 bases). The CDR3 is 14 amino acids. Trimming cost V 9 bases and J 3 bases, with 17 bases left between them. CDR1 MNHNS and CDR2 SASEGT come from the germline V gene. CDR3 DNA sequence: TGTGCCAGTATTGGAGGGGACTTGTACACTGAAGCTTTCTTT. Amino acids: CASIGGDLYTEAFF.

The genes are TRBV12-3 or TRBV12-4 and TRBJ2-2, with D possibly being TRBD2 (5 bases). This CDR3 is 14 amino acids long. The V end lost 3 bases, the J end lost 5 bases, and 10 bases lay between the germline ends. The CDR3 DNA sequence: TGTGCCAGCAGTTTTGCAGGAGGTACCGGGGAGCTGTTTTTT. This gives the protein CASSFAGGTGELFF.

This clonotype was seen many times. This CDR3 reads CASSTSASTDTQYF. CDR3 coding DNA: TGTGCCAGCTCGACTAGCGCTAGCACAGATACGCAGTATTTT. The chain links TRBV12-3 or TRBV12-4 to TRBJ2-3, with 8 nucleotides matching TRBD2. The CDR3 is 14 residues long. Trimming cost V 8 bases and J 0 bases; bases outside gene matches: 4.

This clonotype was picked up a small number of times. V and J are TRBV25-1 and TRBJ2-4, with D possibly matching TRBD1 (5 bases). The CDR3 is 15 residues long. Trimming took 2 bases from V and 3 from J, leaving 11 bases between them. In germline, CDR1 is MGHDK, CDR2 SYGVNS. CDR3 nucleotides: TGTGCCAGCAGTGAAGTAGGGGTTCGCAAAAACATTCAGTACTTC. This gives the protein CASSEVGVRKNIQYF.

The chain employs TRBV5-1 and TRBJ2-1; 10 bases fit TRBD2. The CDR3 sequence is 17 residues long. Germline CDR1 is SGHRS and CDR2 is YFSETQ. The V gene end was trimmed by 0 bases and the J gene end by 1 base; junction bases not matched to a gene: 4. As DNA, the CDR3 is TGCGCCAGCAGCTTGGAGCGGGGGGGACCTTCCTACAATGAGCAGTTCTTC. Translating it yields CASSLERGGPSYNEQFF. Looking up the rest from reference TRBV5-1 and TRBJ2-1 gives the full variable domain: KAGVTQTPRYLIKTRGQQVTLSCSPISGHRSVSWYQQTPGQGLQFLFEYFSETQRNKGNFPGRFSGRQFSNSRSEMNVSTLELGDSALYLCASSLERGGPSYNEQFFGPGTRLTVL.

This clonotype has more than one count but fewer than ten. This chain joins TRBV12-3 or TRBV12-4 and TRBJ2-5; TRBD2 matches 9 bases. Germline trimming cut 2 bases from V and 1 base from J; bases unmatched to any gene: 8. The CDR3 runs 17 residues. The chain's CDR3 is CASSLSWQAGGQETQYF. The CDR3 region has the DNA TGTGCCAGCAGTTTAAGTTGGCAAGCGGGGGGCCAAGAGACCCAGTACTTC.

In this sample, this clonotype turned up a few times. The CDR3 nucleotides read TGTGCCAGCAGGTTGTTCGAGCAGTACTTC. It is translated as CASRLFEQYF. The V call is TRBV11-2, the J call TRBJ2-7, with D hard to call. The germline V and J ends were trimmed by 6 bases and 6 bases, with 6 bases remaining between them. The CDR3 totals 10 residues. The germline V gene encodes CDR1 SGHAT and CDR2 FQNNGV.

At least ten counts were recorded for this clonotype. The chain has TRBV20-1 and TRBJ2-5; TRBD2 matches 12 bases. With V trimmed by 1 base and J by 3 bases, 6 bases remained unmatched. From germline, CDR1 is DFQATT and CDR2 SNEGSKA (reference sequence). CDR3 length: 16 amino acids. This CDR3 is CSARALGLAGKETQYF. As DNA, the CDR3 is TGCAGTGCTAGAGCCTTAGGACTAGCGGGAAAAGAGACCCAGTACTTC.

The chain recombines TRBV7-8 with TRBJ1-1; 10 bases line up with TRBD1. The CDR3 extends over 15 amino acids. The junction had 3 bases not matched to a gene; V was cut back by 5 bases and J by 0 bases. Germline lookup yields CDR1 SGHVS and CDR2 FQNEAQ. This CDR3 reads CASSRQGALNTEAFF. The CDR3 region has the DNA TGTGCCAGCAGCCGACAGGGGGCCTTGAACACTGAAGCTTTCTTT.

The chain links TRBV7-3 to TRBJ2-1; 9 bases align to TRBD2. The CDR3 spans 14 residues. Trimming cost V 5 bases and J 6 bases; bases outside gene matches: 5. Germline V CDR1 and CDR2: SGHTA, FQGTGA. The CDR3 nucleotides are TGTGCCAGCAGCATAGCGGGAGCTGGCAATGAGCAGTTCTTC. Amino acids: CASSIAGAGNEQFF.

J is TRBJ2-7 and V is TRBV5-1; TRBD2 might be the D (6 bases). Germline V CDR1 and CDR2: SGHRS, YFSETQ. Deletions cut 7 bases from V and 3 bases from J, with 17 bases between. This CDR3 is built from 14 residues. The CDR3 loop is CASGAGGRFYEQYF. The CDR3 region has the DNA TGCGCCAGCGGGGCTGGGGGGAGGTTCTACGAGCAGTACTTC.

This chain connects TRBV9 to TRBJ1-4; D not certain. This CDR3 is built from 15 residues. CDR1 and CDR2 from the germline V gene are SGDLS and YYNGEE. Trimming shortened V by 0 bases and J by 3 bases, and 9 bases separated the two germline ends. The CDR3 DNA follows: TGTGCCAGCAGCGTAGCCAGCGGAGCTAATGAAAAACTGTTTTTT. Translated, it gives CASSVASGANEKLFF. The variable domain in full, with the rest retrieved from reference TRBV9 and TRBJ1-4, is DSGVTQTPKHLITATGQRVTLRCSPRSGDLSVYWYQQSLDQGLQFLIQYYNGEERAKGNILERFSAQQFPDLHSELNLSSLELGDSALYFCASSVASGANEKLFFGSGTQLSVL.

This chain uses TRBV12-3 or TRBV12-4 with TRBJ2-7; the D is unclear. Trimming shortened V by 3 bases and J by 9 bases, and 9 bases separated the two germline ends. The CDR3 contains 11 residues. CDR3 in amino acids: CASSFSSVQYF. The CDR3 DNA sequence: TGTGCCAGCAGTTTTAGCTCCGTGCAGTACTTC.

The V call is TRBV7-8, the J call TRBJ2-3; TRBD2 matches at 7 bases. Germline CDR1 reads SGHVS; CDR2 reads FQNEAQ. V shed 9 bases and J 3 bases; nucleotides not matched to a gene: 9. The CDR3 is 14 residues long. CDR3 protein: CASRPRGGTDTQYF. The CDR3 DNA reads TGTGCCAGTCGCCCGCGCGGGGGTACAGATACGCAGTATTTT.

This clonotype was detected ten times or more. This chain uses TRBV7-3 with TRBJ2-1, with a possible D match to TRBD2 (5 bases). Germline V gene sequence: CDR1 SGHTA, CDR2 FQGTGA. CDR3 length: 13 residues. V was clipped by 5 bases and J by 8 bases, with 13 bases between them. The DNA of the CDR3 is TGTGCCAGCAGCCTTTCTAGCATCCATGAGCAGTTCTTC. Encoded protein: CASSLSSIHEQFF. Combining the CDR3 with reference TRBV7-3 and TRBJ2-1 gives the whole variable domain GAGVSQTPSNKVTEKGKYVELRCDPISGHTALYWYRQSLGQGPEFLIYFQGTGAADDSGLPNDRFFAVRPEGSVSTLKIQRTERGDSAVYLCASSLSSIHEQFFGPGTRLTVL.

This clonotype was recorded many times. The chain recombines TRBV28 with TRBJ2-5, with TRBD1 matching over 7 bases. Germline values: CDR1 MDHEN, CDR2 SYDVKM. The CDR3 covers 12 residues. Unmatched junction bases numbered 6, after V lost 10 bases and J lost 4 bases. The CDR3, as DNA: TGTGCCACGTTACAGGGGATAGAGACCCAGTACTTC. Amino acids: CATLQGIETQYF.

The CDR3 reads CASGLKLLAGEGQQETQYF. DNA of the CDR3: TGTGCTAGTGGTTTAAAGCTACTAGCGGGAGAGGGGCAACAAGAGACCCAGTACTTC. The chain uses TRBV12-5 and TRBJ2-5, with TRBD2 matching 11 bases. Germline assignment: CDR1 LGHNT and CDR2 FRNRAP. This CDR3 region has 19 residues. After removal of 3 bases from V and 2 bases from J, the junction contained 14 bases not matched to a gene.

This clonotype has only a few counts. The rearrangement joins TRBV10-2 to TRBJ1-1; D is unresolved. V was trimmed by 5 bases and J by 6 bases, leaving 13 bases between them. This CDR3 comprises 13 residues. The germline gives CDR1 WSHSY, CDR2 SAAADI. The CDR3 DNA reads TGCGCCAGCAGTCGGGCCGGTGGGGCTGAAGCTTTCTTT. This gives the protein CASSRAGGAEAFF.

Only a few counts were recorded for this clonotype. The V gene is TRBV19, the J gene TRBJ1-1; D is uncertain. Trimming stripped 3 bases from V and 1 base from J, with 12 bases between. This CDR3 region has 15 residues. Looked up from germline, CDR1 is LNHDA and CDR2 is SQIVND (reference sequence). DNA of the CDR3: TGTGCCAGTAGTATTTACCACAGAGGGAACACTGAAGCTTTCTTT. It yields the protein CASSIYHRGNTEAFF.

This clonotype came up a few times. The chain links TRBV6-5 to TRBJ1-2; tentative D call: TRBD1 (5 bases). The ends were cut back, 0 bases at V and 1 base at J, with 12 bases in the middle. The CDR3 sequence is 16 residues long. CDR1 and CDR2 from the germline V gene are MNHEY and SVGAGI. The CDR3 DNA reads as TGTGCCAGCAGTTACTCAGGGGACGGTCGTAACTATGGCTACACCTTC. Protein sequence: CASSYSGDGRNYGYTF.

The chain recombines TRBV11-2 with TRBJ2-5; D might be TRBD2 (6 bases). The CDR3 totals 16 residues. Germline V CDR1 and CDR2: SGHAT, FQNNGV. Trimming removed 6 bases at V and 2 bases at J, with 19 bases between. The DNA of the CDR3 is TGTGCCAGCAGGGGGTGGGATAGCGGTACTCAAGAGACCCAGTACTTC. It encodes CASRGWDSGTQETQYF.

This clonotype has a single count. A much bigger clone sits one base away, suggesting this may be a read error. The rearrangement uses TRBV6-1 and TRBJ1-1; D unclear. Trimming shortened V by 6 bases and J by 1 base, and 18 bases separated the two germline ends. Germline values: CDR1 MNHNS, CDR2 SASEGT. The CDR3 runs 16 residues. Here the CDR3 DNA reads TGTGCCAGCAGCCCCCTGAGGACCGTCTCGAACACTGAAGCTTTCTTT. Its protein is CASSPLRTVSNTEAFF.

V usage is TRBV28 and J usage is TRBJ1-2, with 9 bases identical to TRBD1. The CDR3 covers 18 residues. J was trimmed by 8 bases and V by 6 bases; bases with no gene match: 22. Germline V gene lookup returns CDR1 MDHEN and CDR2 SYDVKM. The CDR3, as DNA: TGTGCCAGCAGCCCCAGTGGTATCCCGGGACAGGGTAAAGACGGCTACACCTTC. As protein: CASSPSGIPGQGKDGYTF.

The chain links TRBV20-1 to TRBJ1-3; 9 bases fit TRBD1. With 6 bases clipped from V and 7 bases from J, the junction kept 7 bases outside the gene matches. The CDR3 loop spans 13 amino acids. Germline values: CDR1 DFQATT, CDR2 SNEGSKA (reference sequence). Here the CDR3 reads CSAPGQGPNTIYF. The CDR3 DNA is TGCAGTGCCCCGGGACAGGGACCGAACACCATATATTTT.

This clonotype was counted at least ten times. The gene calls are TRBV28 and TRBJ2-7; 11 bases fit TRBD2. Germline assignment: CDR1 MDHEN and CDR2 SYDVKM. After removal of 2 bases from V and 5 bases from J, the junction contained 14 bases not matched to a gene. The CDR3 has 18 amino acids. The CDR3 DNA is TGTGCCAGCAGTTTAGGTGGACTAGCGGGTCCCGGGGGGAACGAGCAGTACTTC. Translation: CASSLGGLAGPGGNEQYF.

The rearrangement joins TRBV12-3 or TRBV12-4 to TRBJ1-2; D is possibly TRBD1 (6 bases). The CDR3 has 13 amino acids. With 5 bases removed from V and 4 bases from J, the gap between germline ends came to 11 bases. The CDR3 sequence: CASSPRTAYGYTF. The CDR3 nucleotides read TGTGCCAGCAGTCCTCGGACAGCCTATGGCTACACCTTC.

This clonotype was counted at least ten times. The chain links TRBV11-2 to TRBJ2-3; 13 bases agree with TRBD2. Germline CDR1 reads SGHAT; CDR2 reads FQNNGV. Germline trimming cut 5 bases from V and 6 bases from J; bases unmatched to any gene: 8. The CDR3 has 16 residues. CDR3 sequence: CASSHGTSGKGDTQYF. CDR3 nucleotide sequence: TGTGCCAGCAGCCACGGGACTAGCGGGAAGGGGGATACGCAGTATTTT. Full variable domain (remainder filled in from reference TRBV11-2 and TRBJ2-3): EAGVAQSPRYKIIEKRQSVAFWCNPISGHATLYWYQQILGQGPKLLIQFQNNGVVDDSQLPKDRFSAERLKGVDSTLKIQPAKLEDSAVYLCASSHGTSGKGDTQYFGPGTRLTVL.

This chain connects TRBV7-2 to TRBJ1-1; D perhaps matches TRBD1 (6 bases). V was clipped by 0 bases and J by 4 bases, with 12 bases between them. Germline loops: CDR1 SGHTA, CDR2 FQGNSA. This CDR3 region has 15 residues. CDR3 region: CASSLAPSRGTEAFF. CDR3 sequence (DNA): TGTGCCAGCAGCTTAGCCCCGAGCAGGGGCACTGAAGCTTTCTTT.

This clonotype has ten or more counts. The chain recombines TRBV7-2 with TRBJ2-1, with D tentatively TRBD2 (5 bases). V lost 3 bases and J lost 4, with 13 bases in between. Germline CDR1 and CDR2: SGHTA and FQGNSA. This CDR3 spans 15 amino acids. The CDR3, as DNA: TGTGCCAGCAGCTTCGACGGGAAAATTTACAATGAGCAGTTCTTC. This sequence encodes CASSFDGKIYNEQFF.

This chain uses TRBV20-1 with TRBJ2-1; D gene ambiguous. The germline V gene has CDR1 DFQATT and CDR2 SNEGSKA (reference sequence). CDR3 size: 15 residues. The V end lost 0 bases, the J end lost 8 bases, and 17 bases lay between the germline ends. This CDR3 is CSARDLARAKDEQFF. The CDR3 nucleotides are TGCAGTGCTAGAGATCTTGCTCGCGCTAAGGATGAGCAGTTCTTC.

This clonotype was recorded a few times. This chain uses TRBV28 with TRBJ1-2; TRBD1 aligns across 9 bases. Germline-derived CDR1 and CDR2 are MDHEN and SYDVKM. The CDR3 contains 14 residues. V shed 2 bases and J 7 bases; nucleotides not matched to a gene: 5. The CDR3 nucleotides read TGTGCCAGCAGTTTAGAACAGGGGGCGGGTGGCTACACCTTC. Amino acids: CASSLEQGAGGYTF.